This T cell receptor beta chain originates from a study of blood T cell repertoires in COVID-19. Data came from immunoSEQ multiplex PCR; TCRdb stores just in-frame clones and leaves some out. The table lists almost 400,000 clones, approximately 89% of them singletons. The V and J ends lost 7 bases and 4 bases, in that order; junction bases with no gene match: 8. Germline V gene sequence: CDR1 MRHNA, CDR2 SNTAGT. The CDR3 consists of 14 residues. This chain connects TRBV6-4 to TRBJ1-1; TRBD1 agrees at 8 bases. The source is a woman aged 25 to 39 who had recovered from COVID-19. Sequencing was performed on PBMCs or T cells enriched from blood (not recorded which). Here the CDR3 DNA reads TGTGCCAGCACCCTCGACAGGGGAAGCACTGAAGCTTTCTTT. This translates into CASTLDRGSTEAFF.